This T cell receptor (beta chain) derives from a study of identical twins. From the 5' RACE reads, TCRdb called clonotypes with MiXCR, one entry per CDR3 protein. The sample includes around 500,000 distinct CDR3 sequences, more than 13% of them seen just once. The V and J ends lost 3 bases and 5 bases, in that order; junction bases with no gene match: 6. CDR1 SQVTM and CDR2 ANQGSEA come from the germline V gene. This CDR3 comprises 15 residues. This clonotype was seen more than once but under ten times. The data were also submitted as part of a second study, on yellow fever vaccine responses in identical twins.

This clonotype originated in a woman between 18 and 29 years old in good health. The chain recombines TRBV29-1 with TRBJ2-5; 13 positions match TRBD2. Material for sequencing was CD4+ T cells sorted from blood. This CDR3 is CSVEGGTSGTETQYF. CDR3 nucleotides: TGCAGCGTTGAGGGTGGGACTAGCGGGACGGAGACCCAGTACTTC.